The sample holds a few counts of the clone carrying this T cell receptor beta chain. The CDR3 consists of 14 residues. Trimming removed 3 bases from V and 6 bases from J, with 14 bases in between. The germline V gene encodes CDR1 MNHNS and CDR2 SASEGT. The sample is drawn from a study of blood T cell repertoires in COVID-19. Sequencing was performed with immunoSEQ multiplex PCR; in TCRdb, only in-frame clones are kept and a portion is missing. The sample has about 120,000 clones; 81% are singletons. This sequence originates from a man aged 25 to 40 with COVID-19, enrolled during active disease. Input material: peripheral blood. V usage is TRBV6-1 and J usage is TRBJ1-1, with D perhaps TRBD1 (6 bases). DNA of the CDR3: TGTGCCAGCAGTGACGACCAGGGGTTTGCTGAAGCTTTCTTT. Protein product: CASSDDQGFAEAFF.